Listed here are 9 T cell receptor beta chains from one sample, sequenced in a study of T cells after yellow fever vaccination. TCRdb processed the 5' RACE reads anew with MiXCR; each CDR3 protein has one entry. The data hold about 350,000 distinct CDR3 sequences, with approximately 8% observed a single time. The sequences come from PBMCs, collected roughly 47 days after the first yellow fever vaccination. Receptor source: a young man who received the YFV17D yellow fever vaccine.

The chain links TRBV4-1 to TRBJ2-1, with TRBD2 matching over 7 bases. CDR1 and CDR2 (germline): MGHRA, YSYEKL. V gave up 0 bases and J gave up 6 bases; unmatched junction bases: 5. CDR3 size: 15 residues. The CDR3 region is CASSQDWGGGNEQFF. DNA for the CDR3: TGCGCCAGCAGCCAAGATTGGGGGGGGGGCAATGAGCAGTTCTTC.

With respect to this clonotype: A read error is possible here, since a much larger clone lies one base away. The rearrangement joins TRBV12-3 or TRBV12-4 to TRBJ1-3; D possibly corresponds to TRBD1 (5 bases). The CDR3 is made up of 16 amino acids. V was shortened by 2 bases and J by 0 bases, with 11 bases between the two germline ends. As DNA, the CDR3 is TGTGCCAGCAGTTTAAGAGGGGCCGCCTCTGGAAACACCATATATTTT. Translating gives CASSLRGAASGNTIYF.

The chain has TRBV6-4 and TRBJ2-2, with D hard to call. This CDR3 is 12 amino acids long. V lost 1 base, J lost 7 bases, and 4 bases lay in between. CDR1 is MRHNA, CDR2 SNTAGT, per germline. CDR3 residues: CASSDFGGELFF. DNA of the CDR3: TGTGCCAGCAGTGACTTTGGCGGGGAGCTGTTTTTT.

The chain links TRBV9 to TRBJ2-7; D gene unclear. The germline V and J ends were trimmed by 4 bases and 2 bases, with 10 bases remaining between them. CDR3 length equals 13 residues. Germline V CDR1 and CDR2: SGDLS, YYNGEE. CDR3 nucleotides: TGTGCCAGCAGCAAAAGGACGCCCTACGAGCAGTACTTC. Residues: CASSKRTPYEQYF.

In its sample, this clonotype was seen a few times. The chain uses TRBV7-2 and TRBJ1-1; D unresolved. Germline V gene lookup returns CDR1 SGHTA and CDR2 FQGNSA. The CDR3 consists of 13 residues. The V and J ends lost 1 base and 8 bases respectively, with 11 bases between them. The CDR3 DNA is TGTGCCAGCAGCTTAGTCGCTAGGGAGGAAGCTTTCTTT. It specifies CASSLVAREEAFF.

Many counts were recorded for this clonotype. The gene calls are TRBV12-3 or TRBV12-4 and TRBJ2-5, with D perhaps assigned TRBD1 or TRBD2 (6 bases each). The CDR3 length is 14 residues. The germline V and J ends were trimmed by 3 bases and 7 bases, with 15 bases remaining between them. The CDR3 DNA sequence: TGTGCCAGCAGTTTGGGGGGTAGGGGGACGACCCAGTACTTC. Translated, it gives CASSLGGRGTTQYF.

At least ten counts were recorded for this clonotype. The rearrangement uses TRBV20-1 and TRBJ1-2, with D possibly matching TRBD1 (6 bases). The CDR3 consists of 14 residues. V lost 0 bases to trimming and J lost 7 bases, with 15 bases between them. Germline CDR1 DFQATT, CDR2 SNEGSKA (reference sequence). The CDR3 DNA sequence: TGCAGTGCTAGAGATAGGGGGGGGACCGTTGGCTACACCTTC. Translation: CSARDRGGTVGYTF.

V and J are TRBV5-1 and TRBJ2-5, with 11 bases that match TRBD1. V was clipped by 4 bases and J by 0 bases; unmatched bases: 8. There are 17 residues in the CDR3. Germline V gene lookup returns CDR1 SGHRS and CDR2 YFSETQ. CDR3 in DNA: TGCGCCAGCAGCCGGGGACAGGGGGGCTCTTACCAAGAGACCCAGTACTTC. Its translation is CASSRGQGGSYQETQYF.

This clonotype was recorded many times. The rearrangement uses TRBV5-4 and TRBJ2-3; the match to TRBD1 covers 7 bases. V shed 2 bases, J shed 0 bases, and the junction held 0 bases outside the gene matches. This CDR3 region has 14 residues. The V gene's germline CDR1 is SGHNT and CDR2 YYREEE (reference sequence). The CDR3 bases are TGTGCCAGCAGCTTACAGGGGAGCACAGATACGCAGTATTTT. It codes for CASSLQGSTDTQYF.